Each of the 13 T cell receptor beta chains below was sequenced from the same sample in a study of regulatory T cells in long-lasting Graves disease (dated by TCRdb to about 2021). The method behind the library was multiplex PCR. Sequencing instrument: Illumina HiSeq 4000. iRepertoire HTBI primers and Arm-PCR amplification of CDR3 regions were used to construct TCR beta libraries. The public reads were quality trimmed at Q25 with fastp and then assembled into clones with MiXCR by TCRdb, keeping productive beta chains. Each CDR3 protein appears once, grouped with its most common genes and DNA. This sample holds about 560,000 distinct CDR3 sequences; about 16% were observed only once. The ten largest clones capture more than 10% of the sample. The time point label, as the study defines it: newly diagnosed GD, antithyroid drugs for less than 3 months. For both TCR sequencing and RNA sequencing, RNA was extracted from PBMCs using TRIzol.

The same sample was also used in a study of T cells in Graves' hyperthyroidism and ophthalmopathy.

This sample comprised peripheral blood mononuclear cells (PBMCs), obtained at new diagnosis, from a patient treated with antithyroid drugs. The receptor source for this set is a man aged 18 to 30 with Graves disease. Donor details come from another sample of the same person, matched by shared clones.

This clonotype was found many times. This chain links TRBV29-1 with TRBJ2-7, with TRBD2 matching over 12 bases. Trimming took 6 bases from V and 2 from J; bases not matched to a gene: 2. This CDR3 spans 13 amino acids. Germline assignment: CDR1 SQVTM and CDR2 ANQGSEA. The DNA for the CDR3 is TGCAGCGTCCGACTAGCGGGAGCCTACGAGCAGTACTTC. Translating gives CSVRLAGAYEQYF.

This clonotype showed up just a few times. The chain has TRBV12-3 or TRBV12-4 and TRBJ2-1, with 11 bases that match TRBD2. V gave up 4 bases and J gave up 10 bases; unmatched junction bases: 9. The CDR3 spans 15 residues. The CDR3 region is CASSSGTSGGREQFF. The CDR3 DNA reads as TGTGCCAGCAGTTCCGGGACTAGCGGAGGGAGGGAGCAGTTCTTC.

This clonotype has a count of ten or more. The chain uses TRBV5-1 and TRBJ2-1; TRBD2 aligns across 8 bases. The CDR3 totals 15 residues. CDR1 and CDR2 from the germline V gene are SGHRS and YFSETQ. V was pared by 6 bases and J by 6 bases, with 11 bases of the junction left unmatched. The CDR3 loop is CASMTGTSNVNEQFF. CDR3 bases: TGCGCCAGCATGACCGGGACTAGTAATGTCAATGAGCAGTTCTTC.

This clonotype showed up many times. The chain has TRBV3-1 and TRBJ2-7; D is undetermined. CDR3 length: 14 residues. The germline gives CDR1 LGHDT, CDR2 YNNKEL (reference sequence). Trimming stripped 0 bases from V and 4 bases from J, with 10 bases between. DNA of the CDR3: TGTGCCAGCAGCCAAGAGGTTATGAATTACGAGCAGTACTTC. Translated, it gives CASSQEVMNYEQYF.

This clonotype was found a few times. The CDR3 reads CASSLESHNEQFF. The DNA for the CDR3 is TGTGCCAGCAGCTTAGAGTCTCACAATGAGCAGTTCTTC. V gene TRBV11-3 combines with J gene TRBJ2-1; D not certain. The CDR3 totals 13 residues. The V gene's germline CDR1 is SGHNT and CDR2 YENEEA. Between the trimmed V and J ends, which lost 0 bases and 5 bases, there was a span of 5 bases.

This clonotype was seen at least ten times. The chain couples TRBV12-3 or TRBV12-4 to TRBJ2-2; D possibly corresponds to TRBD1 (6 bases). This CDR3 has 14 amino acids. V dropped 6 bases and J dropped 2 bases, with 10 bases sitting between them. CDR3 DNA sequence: TGTGCCAGCAGCCAACAGGGAAACACCGGGGAGCTGTTTTTT. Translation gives CASSQQGNTGELFF.

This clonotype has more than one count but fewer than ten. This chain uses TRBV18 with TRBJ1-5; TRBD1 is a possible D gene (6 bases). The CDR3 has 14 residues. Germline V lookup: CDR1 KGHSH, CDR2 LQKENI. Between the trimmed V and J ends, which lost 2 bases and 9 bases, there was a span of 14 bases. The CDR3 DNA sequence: TGTGCCAGCTCACCAACGGACGGGGGCGCGCCCCAGCATTTT. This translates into CASSPTDGGAPQHF.

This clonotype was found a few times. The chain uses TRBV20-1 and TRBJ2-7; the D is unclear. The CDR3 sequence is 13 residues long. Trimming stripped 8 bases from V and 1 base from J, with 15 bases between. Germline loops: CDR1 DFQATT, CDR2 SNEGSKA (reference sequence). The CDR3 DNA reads TGCAGTTTCACCCCGGGCACTTCCTACGAGCAGTACTTC. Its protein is CSFTPGTSYEQYF.

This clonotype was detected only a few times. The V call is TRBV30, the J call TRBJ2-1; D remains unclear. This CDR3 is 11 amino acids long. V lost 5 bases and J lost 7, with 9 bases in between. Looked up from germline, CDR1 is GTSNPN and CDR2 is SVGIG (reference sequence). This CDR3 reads CAWVRGNEQFF. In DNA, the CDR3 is TGTGCCTGGGTTCGTGGGAATGAGCAGTTCTTC.

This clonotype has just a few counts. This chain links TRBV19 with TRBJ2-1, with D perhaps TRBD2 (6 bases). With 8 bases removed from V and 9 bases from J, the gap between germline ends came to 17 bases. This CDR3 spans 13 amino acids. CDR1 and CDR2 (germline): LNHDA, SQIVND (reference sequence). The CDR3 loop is CASLGWGVVEQFF. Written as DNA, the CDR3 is TGTGCCAGTTTAGGTTGGGGGGTGGTTGAGCAGTTCTTC.

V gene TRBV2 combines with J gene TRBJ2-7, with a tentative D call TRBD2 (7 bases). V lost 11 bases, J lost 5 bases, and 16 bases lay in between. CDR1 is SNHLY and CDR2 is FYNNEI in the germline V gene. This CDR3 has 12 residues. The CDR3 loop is CAGRGAGDEQYF. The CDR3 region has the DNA TGTGCCGGCCGGGGGGCCGGGGACGAGCAGTACTTC.

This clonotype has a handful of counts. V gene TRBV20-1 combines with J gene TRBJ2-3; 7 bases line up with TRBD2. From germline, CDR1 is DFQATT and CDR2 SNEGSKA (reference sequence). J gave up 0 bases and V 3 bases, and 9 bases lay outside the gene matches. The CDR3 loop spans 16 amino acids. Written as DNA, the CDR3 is TGCAGTGCTAGGTCGCTAGCGGAACGAAGCACAGATACGCAGTATTTT. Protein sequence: CSARSLAERSTDTQYF.

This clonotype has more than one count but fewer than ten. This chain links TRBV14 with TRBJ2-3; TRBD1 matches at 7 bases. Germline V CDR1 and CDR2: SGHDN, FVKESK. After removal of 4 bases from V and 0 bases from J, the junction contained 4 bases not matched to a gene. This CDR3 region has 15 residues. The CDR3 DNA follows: TGTGCCAGCAGCCCCTCGGGACAGAGCACAGATACGCAGTATTTT. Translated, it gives CASSPSGQSTDTQYF.